This T cell receptor (beta chain) came from a study of T-cell memory formation after mild COVID-19. The CDR3 length is 12 residues. CDR1 and CDR2 (germline): MDHEN, SYDVKM. Study-level findings and limits: Detection of some responders pre-infection suggested pre-existing cross-reactive memory T cells participated. Mainly CM and EM harbored the contracting CD4+ clones; mainly EMRA harbored the CD8+ ones.

TCRdb called the 5' RACE reads again in MiXCR, with one record for every CDR3 protein. The sample has roughly 130,000 distinct CDR3 sequences; 15% to 20% are singletons. Comment on this clonotype: Its antigen is unknown. At one boundary the junction diverges from the germline segment, which might be a read error.

The sample was PBMCs or a T cell subset sorted from them (not recorded which). The receptor comes from a man aged 18 to 29 who had mild COVID-19 (a few samples of this study predate the infection). Cell type and time point are not known. V is TRBV28 and J is TRBJ2-1; D remains ambiguous. The CDR3 loop reads CASMVSSNEQFF. CDR3 DNA: TGTGCCAGCATGGTCTCCTCCAATGAGCAGTTCTTC.